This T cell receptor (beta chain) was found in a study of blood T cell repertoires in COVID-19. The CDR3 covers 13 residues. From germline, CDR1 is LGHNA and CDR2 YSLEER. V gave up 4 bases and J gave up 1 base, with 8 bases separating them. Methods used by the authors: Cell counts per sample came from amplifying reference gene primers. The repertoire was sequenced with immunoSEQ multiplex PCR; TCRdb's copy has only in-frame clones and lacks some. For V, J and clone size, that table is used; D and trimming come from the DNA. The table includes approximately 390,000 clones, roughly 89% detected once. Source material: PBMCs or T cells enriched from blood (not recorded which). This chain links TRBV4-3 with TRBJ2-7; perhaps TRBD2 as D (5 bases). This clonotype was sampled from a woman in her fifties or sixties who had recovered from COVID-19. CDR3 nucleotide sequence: TGCGCCAGCAGCCCCCCGGGGTCCTACGAGCAGTACTTC. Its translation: CASSPPGSYEQYF.